This entry lists 11 T cell receptor beta chains sequenced from one sample in a study of blood T cell repertoires in COVID-19. Generated by immunoSEQ multiplex PCR, the TCRdb table keeps only in-frame clones and is missing some. The sample consists of about 270,000 clones, approximately 86% of them appearing once. Input material: peripheral blood. All receptors derive from a man in his forties with active or convalescent COVID-19.

This clone was recorded only once. The rearrangement joins TRBV24-1 to TRBJ2-1; possibly TRBD2 for D (7 bases). The CDR3 is 15 residues long. The V end lost 1 base, the J end lost 8 bases, and 14 bases lay between the germline ends. Germline values: CDR1 KGHDR, CDR2 SFDVKD. The CDR3 here is CATSDFGGRWDEQFF. CDR3 bases: TGTGCCACCAGTGATTTCGGGGGGCGCTGGGATGAGCAGTTCTTC.

The chain is built from TRBV16 and TRBJ1-5; unclear D gene. Trimming cost V 4 bases and J 5 bases, with 3 bases left between them. The CDR3 has 11 amino acids. CDR1 and CDR2 (germline): KGHSY, FQNENV. For the CDR3, the DNA is TGTGCCAGCAGCCGCGATCAGCCCCAGCATTTT. Protein sequence: CASSRDQPQHF.

The rearrangement joins TRBV19 to TRBJ1-2; tentative D call: TRBD1 (6 bases). V shed 0 bases and J shed 5 bases, with 13 bases lying between them. Germline lookup yields CDR1 LNHDA and CDR2 SQIVND (reference sequence). The CDR3 is made up of 15 amino acids. CDR3 amino acids: CASSIDDRIGYGYTF. DNA for the CDR3: TGTGCCAGTAGTATAGACGACAGGATTGGGTATGGCTACACCTTC.

The V call is TRBV5-1, the J call TRBJ2-3; D is uncertain. CDR1 is SGHRS, CDR2 YFSETQ, per germline. This CDR3 spans 15 amino acids. Trimming took off 0 bases at V and 0 bases at J, with 8 bases between the two ends. The CDR3 spells CASSLGSYSTDTQYF. The CDR3 DNA follows: TGCGCCAGCAGCTTGGGTAGCTATAGCACAGATACGCAGTATTTT.

The rearrangement uses TRBV28 and TRBJ2-1; 11 nucleotides align to TRBD2. The CDR3 contains 17 residues. The germline V gene has CDR1 MDHEN and CDR2 SYDVKM. J was trimmed by 4 bases and V by 5 bases; bases with no gene match: 10. The CDR3: CASSPTQTSGTYNEQFF. CDR3 DNA: TGTGCCAGCAGTCCCACCCAGACTAGCGGGACTTACAATGAGCAGTTCTTC.

The chain uses TRBV6-6 and TRBJ2-1; D not certain. CDR1 is MNHNY, CDR2 SVGAGI, per germline (reference sequence). Trimming removed 5 bases from V and 8 bases from J, with 10 bases in between. This CDR3 is built from 12 residues. CDR3 residues: CASSLFLYEQFF. In nucleotides, the CDR3 is TGTGCCAGCAGTCTGTTCTTGTATGAGCAGTTCTTC.

V is TRBV27 and J is TRBJ2-2; 7 positions match TRBD1. The CDR3 is 15 amino acids. Per germline, CDR1 MNHEY and CDR2 SMNVEV (reference sequence). V gave up 2 bases and J gave up 5 bases; unmatched junction bases: 5. The CDR3 here is CASSLGTAQTGELFF. The CDR3 DNA is TGTGCCAGCAGTTTAGGGACAGCCCAAACCGGGGAGCTGTTTTTT.

The rearrangement joins TRBV5-1 to TRBJ2-7; D is perhaps TRBD2 (5 bases). Between the trimmed V and J ends, which lost 2 bases and 3 bases, there was a span of 12 bases. This CDR3 is 14 amino acids long. Per the germline V gene, CDR1 is SGHRS and CDR2 is YFSETQ. The CDR3 is CASSLSGERYEQYF. CDR3 nucleotide sequence: TGCGCCAGCAGCTTATCCGGGGAACGCTACGAGCAGTACTTC.

The chain employs TRBV7-2 and TRBJ1-3, with D possibly matching TRBD1 (6 bases). Germline CDR1 and CDR2: SGHTA and FQGNSA. V shed 5 bases and J shed 4 bases, with 9 bases lying between them. The CDR3 covers 13 residues. The CDR3: CASSTTGGNTIYF. The CDR3 nucleotides read TGTGCCAGCAGCACCACAGGGGGAAACACCATATATTTT.

This chain links TRBV19 with TRBJ1-4; a possible D gene is TRBD1 (5 bases). Per the germline V gene, CDR1 is LNHDA and CDR2 is SQIVND (reference sequence). Trimming removed 1 base from V and 8 bases from J, with 14 bases in between. The length of the CDR3 is 15 residues. The CDR3 loop reads CASSIAGRVGEKLFF. CDR3 DNA: TGTGCCAGTAGTATAGCGGGCAGGGTTGGAGAAAAACTGTTTTTT.

V and J are TRBV14 and TRBJ1-6; 7 nucleotides match TRBD1. Looked up from germline, CDR1 is SGHDN and CDR2 is FVKESK. The CDR3 runs 13 residues. J lost 10 bases, V lost 7 bases, and 7 bases had no gene match. Here the CDR3 reads CASMYRGKSPLHF. The DNA of the CDR3 is TGTGCCAGCATGTACAGGGGTAAGTCACCCCTCCACTTT.